Presented here are 6 T cell receptor beta chains from one specimen sequenced in a study of blood T cells in healthy people across ages (dated by TCRdb to the mid-2010s). The library was made by 5' RACE. Reads for this sample came from an Illumina HiSeq 2500. A second PCR of about 6 to 12 cycles was performed with a sample-barcoded 5' primer and a J-beta primer mix. TCRdb reprocessed the public reads (quality trimming at Q25 with fastp, clone calling with MiXCR) and kept in-frame beta chains. Entries that share a CDR3 protein sequence are merged under the most common genes and DNA. This sample is represented by around 1.5 million distinct CDR3 sequences; about 32% of them were singletons. The top ten hold about 11% of the sample. What was sequenced was blood. The receptors were gathered from a woman aged 25 to 39 in good health.

This clonotype showed up many times. The chain has TRBV4-1 and TRBJ2-1; TRBD2 agrees at 8 bases. The V and J ends lost 0 bases and 0 bases, in that order; junction bases with no gene match: 1. The V gene's germline CDR1 is MGHRA and CDR2 YSYEKL. This CDR3 is built from 16 residues. DNA of the CDR3: TGCGCCAGCAGCCAAGAAGGGACTAGCTCCTACAATGAGCAGTTCTTC. Protein: CASSQEGTSSYNEQFF.

The chain uses TRBV29-1 and TRBJ1-1, with 7 bases fitting TRBD1. The germline V gene encodes CDR1 SQVTM and CDR2 ANQGSEA. CDR3 size: 14 residues. The ends lost 2 bases at V and 5 bases at J; junction bases unmatched: 8. CDR3: CSVEKGALGTEAFF. The CDR3 DNA follows: TGCAGCGTTGAAAAGGGGGCGCTAGGGACTGAAGCTTTCTTT.

This clonotype occurred many times. V is TRBV7-3 and J is TRBJ2-3; 7 positions agree with TRBD2. The CDR3 spans 15 residues. The germline V gene has CDR1 SGHTA and CDR2 FQGTGA. Trimming took 2 bases from V and 1 from J; bases not matched to a gene: 3. The chain's CDR3 is CASSLGAGRTDTQYF. DNA for the CDR3: TGTGCCAGCAGCTTAGGAGCGGGGCGCACAGATACGCAGTATTTT.

In its sample, this clonotype was seen a few times. The chain combines TRBV10-3 with TRBJ1-1, with D unresolved. This CDR3 is 16 amino acids long. Trimming cost V 4 bases and J 4 bases, with 19 bases left between them. The germline CDR1 and CDR2 sequences are ENHRY and SYGVKD. In DNA form, the CDR3 reads TGTGCCATCAGTGGGAGCGGGAATCCTCTAGGCACTGAAGCTTTCTTT. This gives the protein CAISGSGNPLGTEAFF.

This clonotype has more than one count but fewer than ten. The chain combines TRBV27 with TRBJ2-7; 8 bases are shared with TRBD1. This CDR3 is 14 amino acids long. Trimming removed 6 bases from V and 0 bases from J; junction bases left unmatched: 4. The germline V gene encodes CDR1 MNHEY and CDR2 SMNVEV (reference sequence). DNA of the CDR3: TGTGCCAGCAGGGACAGGGCCTTCTCCTACGAGCAGTACTTC. As protein: CASRDRAFSYEQYF.

The V call is TRBV20-1, the J call TRBJ2-1; TRBD2 aligns across 8 bases. The CDR3 runs 17 residues. CDR1 is DFQATT and CDR2 is SNEGSKA in the germline V gene (reference sequence). V trimming: 0 bases; J trimming: 0 bases; junction bases outside the gene matches: 7. CDR3 in DNA: TGCAGTGCTAGAGATACCGCGGGGGGCCCCTCCTACAATGAGCAGTTCTTC. Protein: CSARDTAGGPSYNEQFF.